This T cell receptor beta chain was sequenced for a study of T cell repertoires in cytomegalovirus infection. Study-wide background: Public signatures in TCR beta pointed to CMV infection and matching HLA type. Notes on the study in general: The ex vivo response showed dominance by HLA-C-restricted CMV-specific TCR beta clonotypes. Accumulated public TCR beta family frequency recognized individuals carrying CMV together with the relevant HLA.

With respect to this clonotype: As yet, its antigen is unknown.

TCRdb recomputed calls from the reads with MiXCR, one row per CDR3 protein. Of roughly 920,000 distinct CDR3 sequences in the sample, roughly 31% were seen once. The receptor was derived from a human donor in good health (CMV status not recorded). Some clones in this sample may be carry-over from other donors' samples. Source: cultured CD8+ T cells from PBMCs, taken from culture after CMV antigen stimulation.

As DNA, the CDR3 is TGTGCCAGCACCCTGACAGGGAGGAACGAGCAGTACGTC. Translating gives CASTLTGRNEQYV. The chain joins TRBV5-6 to TRBJ2-7, with D perhaps matching TRBD1 (7 bases). V was pared by 6 bases and J by 5 bases, with 15 bases between. The CDR3 has 13 amino acids. Germline V gives CDR1 SGHDT, CDR2 YYEEEE.